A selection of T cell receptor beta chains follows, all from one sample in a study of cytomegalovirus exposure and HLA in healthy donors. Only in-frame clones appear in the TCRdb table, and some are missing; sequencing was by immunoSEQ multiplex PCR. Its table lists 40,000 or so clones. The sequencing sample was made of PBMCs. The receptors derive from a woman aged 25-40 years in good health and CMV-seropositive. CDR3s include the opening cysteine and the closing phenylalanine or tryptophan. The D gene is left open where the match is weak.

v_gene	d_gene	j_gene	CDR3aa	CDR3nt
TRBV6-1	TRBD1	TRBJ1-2	CAIVRTGVDYGYTF	TGTGCCATTGTCCGGACAGGGGTGGACTATGGCTACACCTTC
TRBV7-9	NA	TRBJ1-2	CASSSAVGGASYTF	TGTGCCAGCAGCTCCGCCGTGGGGGGAGCGAGCTACACCTTC
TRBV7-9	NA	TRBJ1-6	CASSSSAGGSKNSPLHF	TGTGCCAGCAGCTCCTCCGCGGGTGGCAGCAAAAATTCACCCCTCCACTTT
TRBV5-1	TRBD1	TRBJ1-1	CASSSGGPNTEAFF	TGCGCCAGCAGCTCAGGGGGCCCGAACACTGAAGCTTTCTTT
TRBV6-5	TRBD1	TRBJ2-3	CASSFRQGSTDTQYF	TGTGCCAGCAGCTTCCGACAGGGGAGCACAGATACGCAGTATTTT
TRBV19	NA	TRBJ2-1	CASSIGHEQFF	TGTGCCAGTAGTATAGGGCATGAGCAGTTCTTC
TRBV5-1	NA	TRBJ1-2	CASSWSRAGDQAF	TGCGCCAGCAGCTGGTCCAGGGCAGGGGATCAAGCCTTC
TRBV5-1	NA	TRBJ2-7	CASSLGPQSGATVGNYEQYF	TGCGCCAGCAGCTTGGGCCCCCAGAGTGGTGCGACGGTGGGCAACTACGAGCAGTACTTC
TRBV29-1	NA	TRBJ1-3	CSVERGFGNTIYF	TGCAGCGTTGAACGGGGGTTCGGAAACACCATATATTTT
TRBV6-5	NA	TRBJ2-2	CASSDRQYTGELFF	TGTGCCAGCAGTGACAGGCAATACACCGGGGAGCTGTTTTTT
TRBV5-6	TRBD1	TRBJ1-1	CATSDRANTEAFF	TGTGCCACCTCAGACAGGGCCAACACTGAAGCTTTCTTT
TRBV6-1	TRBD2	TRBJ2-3	CASSALAGEITDTQYF	TGTGCCAGCAGTGCCTTAGCGGGGGAAATCACAGATACGCAGTATTTT
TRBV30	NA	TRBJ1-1	CAWSPRGSEAFF	TGTGCCTGGAGTCCGCGGGGATCTGAAGCTTTCTTT
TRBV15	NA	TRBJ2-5	CATSRVLTGSQETQYF	TGTGCCACCAGCAGGGTTTTGACAGGTTCACAAGAGACCCAGTACTTC
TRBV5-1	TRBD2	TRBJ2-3	CASSRGLVSSTDTQYF	TGCGCCAGCAGCCGCGGACTAGTCTCTAGCACAGATACGCAGTATTTT
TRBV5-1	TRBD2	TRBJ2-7	CASSYSGGPRDEQYF	TGCGCCAGCAGCTATAGCGGGGGGCCCCGGGACGAGCAGTACTTC
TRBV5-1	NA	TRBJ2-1	CASSSKQGSWDNEQFF	TGCGCCAGCAGCTCCAAACAGGGCTCTTGGGACAATGAGCAGTTCTTC
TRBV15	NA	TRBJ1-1	CATSRLRGRNTEAFF	TGTGCCACCAGCAGACTAAGGGGAAGGAACACTGAAGCTTTCTTT
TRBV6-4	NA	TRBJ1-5	CASSSDSSNQPQHF	TGTGCCAGCAGTTCCGACAGTAGCAATCAGCCCCAGCATTTT
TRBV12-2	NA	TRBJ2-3	CASRCYRHTDTQYF	TGTGCAAGTCGCTGTTACAGGCACACAGATACGCAGTATTTT
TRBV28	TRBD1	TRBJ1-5	CASRGGDWNQPQHF	TGTGCCAGCAGAGGGGGCGATTGGAATCAGCCCCAGCATTTT
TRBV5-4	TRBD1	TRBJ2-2	CASSSRDSTNTGELFF	TGTGCCAGCAGTTCAAGGGACAGTACGAACACCGGGGAGCTGTTTTTT
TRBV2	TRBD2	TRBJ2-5	CASRLSGGAQWTQYF	TGTGCCAGCAGACTAAGCGGGGGGGCCCAGTGGACCCAGTACTTC
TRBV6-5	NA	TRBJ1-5	CASSYDRSNQPQHF	TGTGCCAGCAGTTACGACAGGAGCAATCAGCCCCAGCATTTT
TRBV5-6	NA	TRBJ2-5	CASSLRLPYQETQYF	TGTGCCAGCAGCCTCAGGTTACCGTACCAAGAGACCCAGTACTTC
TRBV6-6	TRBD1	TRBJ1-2	CASSSTGFSGYTF	TGTGCCAGCAGTTCGACAGGGTTCAGCGGCTACACCTTC
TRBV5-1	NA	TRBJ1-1	CASSLDSLNTEAFF	TGCGCCAGCAGCTTGGACAGTTTGAACACTGAAGCTTTCTTT
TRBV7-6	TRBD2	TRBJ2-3	CASSLPARGVDTQYF	TGTGCCAGCAGCTTGCCCGCCCGGGGGGTAGATACGCAGTATTTT
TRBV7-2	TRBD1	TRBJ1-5	CASSLGQNQPQHF	TGTGCCAGCAGCTTGGGACAGAATCAGCCCCAGCATTTT
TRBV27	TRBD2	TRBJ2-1	CASSLTSGGHNEQFF	TGTGCCAGCAGTTTGACGAGCGGGGGGCACAATGAGCAGTTCTTC
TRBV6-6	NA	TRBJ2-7	CASSYTGREQYF	TGTGCCAGCAGTTACACGGGTCGCGAGCAGTACTTC
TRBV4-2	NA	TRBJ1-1	CASSQDVGTMNTEAFF	TGTGCCAGCAGCCAAGATGTGGGCACCATGAACACTGAAGCTTTCTTT
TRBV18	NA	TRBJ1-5	CASSPNTGQPQHF	TGTGCCAGCTCACCAAACACAGGGCAGCCCCAGCATTTT
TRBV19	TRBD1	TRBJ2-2	CASMGQGAAGELFF	TGTGCCAGTATGGGACAGGGGGCAGCCGGGGAGCTGTTTTTT
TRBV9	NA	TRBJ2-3	CASSVGNGGGTDTQYF	TGTGCCAGCAGCGTAGGTAACGGGGGAGGCACAGATACGCAGTATTTT
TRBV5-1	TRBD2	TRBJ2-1	CASSLAGTSGGINEQFF	TGCGCCAGCAGCTTGGCCGGGACTAGCGGGGGGATCAATGAGCAGTTCTTC
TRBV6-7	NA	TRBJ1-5	CARDYDSYSNQPQHF	TGTGCCAGGGATTATGACAGTTATAGCAATCAGCCCCAGCATTTT
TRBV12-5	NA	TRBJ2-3	CASGLVLPGADTQYF	TGTGCTAGTGGTTTGGTACTGCCCGGGGCAGATACGCAGTATTTT
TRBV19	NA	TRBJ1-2	CASMVIGGAGNGYTF	TGTGCCAGTATGGTCATTGGGGGCGCAGGAAATGGCTACACCTTC
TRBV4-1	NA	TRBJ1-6	CASSQGQASSYNSPLHF	TGCGCCAGCAGCCAAGGGCAGGCGAGCTCCTATAATTCACCCCTCCACTTT
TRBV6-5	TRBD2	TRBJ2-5	CASSYGGDRETQYF	TGTGCCAGCAGTTACGGGGGGGACCGCGAGACCCAGTACTTC
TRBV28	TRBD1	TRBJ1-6	CASSSILWGGTENSPLHF	TGTGCCAGCAGTTCTATATTGTGGGGCGGGACAGAGAATTCACCCCTCCACTTT